Listed below are T cell receptor beta chains from one sample, sequenced in a study of long-term antiretroviral therapy in people with HIV. The repertoire was sequenced with immunoSEQ multiplex PCR; TCRdb's copy has only in-frame clones and lacks some. The sample lists under 45,000 clones, roughly 93% occurring once. This sample comprised unsorted PBMCs, obtained around 9 years after starting antiretroviral therapy. These receptors were obtained from a man under 40 with HIV. Each CDR3 is given with its conserved first and last residue. A D gene is named only where the DNA matches it firmly. Clone size is not always given. Where it is, it says once, few, many or a class for expanded clones.

. | TRBD1 | TRBJ1-2 | TRBV20-1 | CSASRGQGSTF | TGCAGTGCTAGCAGAGGACAGGGGAGCACCTTC
. | . | TRBJ1-3 | TRBV5-1 | CASSDTIGNTIYF | TGCGCCAGCAGCGATACAATTGGAAACACCATATATTTT
. | . | TRBJ1-5 | TRBV30 | CACTDRSDQPQHF | TGTGCCTGCACAGACAGGTCGGATCAGCCCCAGCATTTT
. | TRBD1 | TRBJ2-1 | TRBV9 | CASSFRDRLLDEQFF | TGTGCCAGCAGCTTCCGGGACAGACTCCTCGATGAGCAGTTCTTC
. | TRBD1 | TRBJ1-4 | TRBV6-5 | CASSYEGARSEKLFF | TGTGCCAGCAGTTACGAGGGGGCGCGGAGCGAAAAACTGTTTTTT
few | . | TRBJ1-5 | TRBV19 | CASTITGWGPQHF | TGTGCCAGTACCATCACGGGGTGGGGGCCCCAGCATTTT
. | . | TRBJ1-2 | TRBV5-4 | CASSQPGFWSGYTF | TGTGCCAGCAGTCAACCAGGGTTTTGGAGCGGCTACACCTTC
. | . | TRBJ2-5 | TRBV27 | CASAGGRGETQYF | TGTGCCAGCGCCGGGGGCCGGGGAGAGACCCAGTACTTC
. | TRBD1 | TRBJ1-1 | TRBV7-3 | CASSPQGTGYSEAFF | TGTGCCAGCAGCCCACAGGGGACAGGGTATTCTGAAGCTTTCTTT
. | . | TRBJ1-5 | TRBV19 | CASSRGRDQPQHF | TGTGCCAGTAGTCGGGGGCGAGATCAGCCCCAGCATTTT
. | . | TRBJ2-5 | TRBV9 | CASSVAGGETQYF | TGTGCCAGCAGCGTCGCAGGAGGAGAGACCCAGTACTTC
. | . | TRBJ1-2 | TRBV30 | CAWSGKAGDYGYTF | TGTGCCTGGAGTGGCAAAGCAGGTGACTATGGCTACACCTTC
. | . | TRBJ2-7 | TRBV30 | CAWSVRTNSYEQYF | TGTGCCTGGAGTGTGCGGACAAACTCCTACGAGCAGTACTTC
. | TRBD1 | TRBJ1-1 | TRBV6-1 | CASSQGVNTEAFF | TGTGCCAGCAGTCAGGGGGTGAACACTGAAGCTTTCTTT
. | . | TRBJ2-3 | TRBV5-5 | CASSKGGETDTQYF | TGTGCCAGCAGCAAAGGAGGGGAGACAGATACGCAGTATTTT
. | . | TRBJ1-1 | TRBV10-3 | CAISDPRQAMNTEAFF | TGTGCCATCAGTGACCCGAGACAGGCCATGAACACTGAAGCTTTCTTT
. | TRBD1 | TRBJ1-1 | TRBV5-1 | CASSLGTGNTEAFF | TGCGCCAGCAGCTTGGGGACAGGGAACACTGAAGCTTTCTTT